This TCR beta chain was sequenced in a study of blood T cell repertoires in COVID-19. In the source study's methods: Estimated nucleated cell counts came from reference gene primer amplification. Sequenced by immunoSEQ multiplex PCR; TCRdb stores in-frame clones only, minus some. V, J and clone size were drawn from that table, and D and trimming were deduced from the DNA. The data hold over 150,000 clones, with 85% to 95% observed a single time. The V and J ends lost 1 base and 2 bases respectively, with 8 bases between them. CDR3 length: 14 residues. CDR1 is LGHDT and CDR2 is YNNKEL in the germline V gene (reference sequence).

Material: peripheral blood. The clonotype was recovered from a middle-aged man with acute or convalescent COVID-19. The chain uses TRBV3-1 (or the pseudogene TRBV3-2) and TRBJ2-5, with D perhaps matching TRBD1 (5 bases). Written as DNA, the CDR3 is TGTGCCAGCAGCCAAGGGACACCGCAAGAGACCCAGTACTTC. It yields the protein CASSQGTPQETQYF.